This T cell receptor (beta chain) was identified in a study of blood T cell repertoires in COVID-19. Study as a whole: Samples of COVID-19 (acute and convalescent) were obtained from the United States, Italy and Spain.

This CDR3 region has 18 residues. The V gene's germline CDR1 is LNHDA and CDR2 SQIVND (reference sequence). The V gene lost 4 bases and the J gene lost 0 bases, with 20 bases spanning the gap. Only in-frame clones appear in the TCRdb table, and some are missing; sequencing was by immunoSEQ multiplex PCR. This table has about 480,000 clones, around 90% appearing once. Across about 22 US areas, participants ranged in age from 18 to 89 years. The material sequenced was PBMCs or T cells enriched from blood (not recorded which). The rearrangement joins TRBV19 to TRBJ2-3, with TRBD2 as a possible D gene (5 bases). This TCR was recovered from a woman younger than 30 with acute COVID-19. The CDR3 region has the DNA TGTGCCAGTAGTAAGACGACCCCGGGTGCTAGCAGCACAGATACGCAGTATTTT. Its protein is CASSKTTPGASSTDTQYF.